Listed below are T cell receptor beta chains from one sample, sequenced in a study of CD8 T cells in ankylosing spondylitis. TCRdb independently ran MiXCR on the 5' RACE reads; one entry per CDR3 protein. This sample has hundreds of thousands of distinct CDR3 sequences; approximately 10% occur once, and the top ten carry approximately 0.51%. The sequencing sample was made of blood, either unsorted or a sorted T cell fraction (not recorded which). These receptors all come from a male donor with ankylosing spondylitis. The conserved cysteine and the conserved F or W are not part of the CDR3 here. Part of the rows lack a size; the others show once, few, many or a class for expanded clones.

V gene	clone size	J gene	CDR3 protein
TRBV20-1	.	TRBJ1-1	SPRWTDTEAF
TRBV5-3	.	TRBJ1-1	ARSPDRVNTEAF
TRBV5-6	.	TRBJ1-6	ASSFLGNNSPLH
TRBV4-2	.	TRBJ2-2	ASSQPTGDGYTGELF
TRBV6-1	few	TRBJ1-1	ASSAQDRSYTEAF
TRBV7-2	many	TRBJ2-5	ASSLGQRETQY
TRBV4-3	few	TRBJ2-1	ASSPESVRDSYNEQF
TRBV7-9	few	TRBJ1-1	ASSLARVGEAF
TRBV6-1	few	TRBJ2-1	ASCRDLYNEQF
TRBV27	few	TRBJ1-3	ASMWAGGNTIY
TRBV29-1	.	TRBJ2-1	SFGPPGGPSDEQF
TRBV29-1	many	TRBJ1-2	SVEATGGYGYT
TRBV20-1	many	TRBJ2-3	SAKGPRSQY
TRBV20-1	few	TRBJ1-5	SARGQRQGLNQPQH
TRBV25-1	.	TRBJ1-6	ASKDRSSYNSPLH
TRBV27	.	TRBJ2-1	ASSLAGRDYNEQF
TRBV7-2	many	TRBJ1-5	ASSSPGQPQH
TRBV4-3	.	TRBJ2-6	ASSQVNTRHGSSGANVLT
TRBV20-1	.	TRBJ2-1	SADVFSGVKF
TRBV4-1	.	TRBJ2-1	ASSQDPAGGGGNEQF
TRBV4-2	few	TRBJ2-7	ASSQFDRGSYEQY
TRBV7-9	many	TRBJ2-3	ASSLKGVSTDTQY
TRBV9	.	TRBJ1-5	ASSVLQGPHNSSLYSNQPQH
TRBV20-1	.	TRBJ1-2	SARVGLYGYT
TRBV15	.	TRBJ2-3	ATSRDRAGNTQY
TRBV4-2	few	TRBJ1-2	ASSQTGGKSGYT
TRBV6-2/TRBV6-3	many	TRBJ2-7	ASSHWTGPREQY
TRBV4-2	few	TRBJ2-7	ASSQGQGQSYEQY
TRBV20-1	.	TRBJ2-7	SARIGTSASYEQY
TRBV20-1	many	TRBJ2-7	SAALQGREQY
TRBV4-3	.	TRBJ2-7	ASSQEGDGTYEQY
TRBV10-3	many	TRBJ2-7	AISEAVRASEQY
TRBV20-1	.	TRBJ2-2	SARDSGGYTGELF
TRBV6-1	.	TRBJ1-5	ASSESWGRGQPQH
TRBV15	few	TRBJ1-2	ATSTLREGHYT
TRBV5-4	many	TRBJ2-7	ASSLPGQNYEQY
TRBV29-1	many	TRBJ2-1	SVAPGLAGANEQF
TRBV6-2/TRBV6-3	.	TRBJ2-1	ASTRNQNEQF
TRBV11-2	few	TRBJ2-1	ASSSQGLAGTSYNEQF
TRBV4-3	.	TRBJ2-3	ASSRQGVYTDTQY
TRBV5-1	few	TRBJ2-1	ASSMESYNEQF
TRBV28	few	TRBJ1-4	ASTPTGEKLF
TRBV29-1	many	TRBJ2-1	SAPGGREQF
TRBV5-1	.	TRBJ1-6	ASSFREYNSPLH
TRBV15	many	TRBJ1-3	ATSSDSLFSGNTIY
TRBV20-1	few	TRBJ2-3	SVPPGGVTDTQY
TRBV6-2/TRBV6-3	.	TRBJ2-2	ASQQGAPGELF
TRBV2	.	TRBJ2-5	ASSGTGHWETQY
TRBV25-1	.	TRBJ2-7	ASSKSGTVNYEQY
TRBV10-3	.	TRBJ1-2	AISVGVDGYT
TRBV9	.	TRBJ2-1	ASSVGQQKNNEQF
TRBV20-1	many	TRBJ1-5	SARVAPVQPQH
TRBV6-6	many	TRBJ1-1	ASSYSPGTEAF
TRBV2	few	TRBJ2-1	ASRASESGNEQF
TRBV20-1	.	TRBJ2-4	SAGTRVPAQY
TRBV6-6	.	TRBJ1-1	ASTRDILEAF
TRBV25-1	.	TRBJ2-3	ASRPLGTVGTDTQY
TRBV20-1	many	TRBJ2-3	SASSSSTDTQY
TRBV27	many	TRBJ2-2	ASSLSGQGPTRRLF
TRBV4-1	many	TRBJ1-4	ASSQFISPREKLF